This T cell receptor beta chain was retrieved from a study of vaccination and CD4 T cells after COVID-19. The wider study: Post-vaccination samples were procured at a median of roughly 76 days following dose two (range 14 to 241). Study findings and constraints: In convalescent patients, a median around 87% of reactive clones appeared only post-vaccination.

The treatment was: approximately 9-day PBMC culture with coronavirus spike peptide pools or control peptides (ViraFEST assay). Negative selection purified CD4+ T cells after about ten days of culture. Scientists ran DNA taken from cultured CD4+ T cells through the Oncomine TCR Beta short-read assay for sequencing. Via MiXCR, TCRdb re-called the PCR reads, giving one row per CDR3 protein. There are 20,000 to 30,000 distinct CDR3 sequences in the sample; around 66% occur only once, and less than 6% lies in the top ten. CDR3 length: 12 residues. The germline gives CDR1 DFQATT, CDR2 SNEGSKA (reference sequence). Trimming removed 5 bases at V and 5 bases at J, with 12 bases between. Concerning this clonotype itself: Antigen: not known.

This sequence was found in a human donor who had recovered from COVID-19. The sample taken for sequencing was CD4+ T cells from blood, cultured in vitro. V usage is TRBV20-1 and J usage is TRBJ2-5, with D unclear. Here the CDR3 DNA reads TGCAGTGCTGGATTTGGGTTGGAGACCCAGTACTTC. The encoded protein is CSAGFGLETQYF.